This passage covers 4 T cell receptor beta chains from one sample sequenced in a study of regulatory T cells in long-lasting Graves disease. Arm-PCR of CDR3 regions and iRepertoire HTBI primers were the basis on which TCR beta libraries were built. One entry per CDR3 protein results from TCRdb running MiXCR on the multiplex PCR reads. This table has 450,000 to 700,000 distinct CDR3 sequences, less than 15% appearing once. The sample's time point: newly diagnosed GD, antithyroid drugs for less than 3 months. PBMC RNA was the source of the TCR library. This sample was also put to use in a study of T cells in Graves' hyperthyroidism and ophthalmopathy.

Sequenced material: peripheral blood mononuclear cells (PBMCs), taken at new diagnosis, from a patient treated with antithyroid drugs. Receptors were obtained from a man aged 25 to 40 with Graves disease.

This clonotype was seen many times. The gene calls are TRBV20-1 and TRBJ1-1; TRBD1 might be the D (6 bases). This CDR3 is 15 amino acids long. Germline V gene lookup returns CDR1 DFQATT and CDR2 SNEGSKA (reference sequence). V was trimmed by 0 bases and J by 6 bases, leaving 17 bases between them. CDR3 coding DNA: TGCAGTGCTAGAGATGCGACAGGCCTAGACTCTGAAGCTTTCTTT. Translated, it gives CSARDATGLDSEAFF.

As to this clonotype: A much larger clone is a single base away; this may be a read error. The chain joins TRBV5-5 to TRBJ2-1; 8 bases fit TRBD2. Germline CDR1 is SGHKS and CDR2 is YYEKEE (reference sequence). J was trimmed by 12 bases and V by 4 bases; bases with no gene match: 9. The CDR3 consists of 13 residues. The CDR3 here is CASSPRGGAGQFF. In DNA form, the CDR3 reads TGTGCCAGCAGCCCCCGGGGGGGGGCGGGGCAGTTCTTC.

This clonotype showed up just a few times. The chain is built from TRBV6-4 and TRBJ2-2; no definite D call. Trimming removed 6 bases from V and 1 base from J, with 12 bases in between. The germline V gene encodes CDR1 MRHNA and CDR2 SNTAGT. The CDR3 spans 15 residues. DNA of the CDR3: TGTGCCAGCAGCCAAGGAGAAGGGAACACCGGGGAGCTGTTTTTT. Translation gives CASSQGEGNTGELFF.

This clonotype was seen a handful of times. The chain has TRBV9 and TRBJ2-5; possible D gene TRBD2, 6 bases. The CDR3 length is 20 residues. Trimming cost V 4 bases and J 1 base, with 29 bases left between them. In germline, CDR1 is SGDLS, CDR2 YYNGEE. The CDR3 loop reads CASSTSRSAGGISLQETQYF. The CDR3 bases are TGTGCCAGCAGCACCAGTAGGTCAGCGGGTGGGATCAGTCTCCAAGAGACCCAGTACTTC. Using reference TRBV9 and TRBJ2-5 for the parts outside the CDR3, the full variable domain is DSGVTQTPKHLITATGQRVTLRCSPRSGDLSVYWYQQSLDQGLQFLIQYYNGEERAKGNILERFSAQQFPDLHSELNLSSLELGDSALYFCASSTSRSAGGISLQETQYFGPGTRLLVL.